A selection of T cell receptor beta chains follows, all from one sample in a study of shared clonotypes between healthy human individuals. Clones were read by immunoSEQ multiplex PCR, and TCRdb kept only the in-frame ones, dropping some. This table has 190,000 or so clones, 85% to 95% appearing once. The source material was naive CD4+ T cells sorted from blood. The receptor set was obtained from a woman aged 25 to 39 in good health. The CDR3 runs from the conserved cysteine through the conserved F or W. D genes are given only for firm matches. The size of a clone is reported for some rows only, either as once, few or many, or as a class for expanded clones.

V,D,size,J,length,DNA,CDR3
TRBV6-6,NA,NA,TRBJ2-5,15,TGTGCCAGTACACCTCCTGGGACGAACCAAGAGACCCAGTACTTC,CASTPPGTNQETQYF
TRBV15,NA,NA,TRBJ2-5,10,TGTGCCACCAGCAGAGTTTGCGTGTACTTC,CATSRVCVYF
TRBV19,NA,NA,TRBJ2-7,15,TGTGCCAGTAGTACAGCCGGGACTTACCTCTACGAGCAGTACTTC,CASSTAGTYLYEQYF
TRBV2,NA,NA,TRBJ2-7,14,TGTGCCAGCAGTGAGGGCAGGAGCTCCTACGAGCAGTACTTC,CASSEGRSSYEQYF
TRBV7-3,NA,NA,TRBJ1-2,13,TGTGCCAGCAGCTTAGTACAGAGCTATGGCTACACCTTC,CASSLVQSYGYTF
TRBV2,TRBD1,NA,TRBJ2-5,16,TGTGCCAGCAGCCTAAGGATGGGCAGGGGGAAAGAGACCCAGTACTTC,CASSLRMGRGKETQYF
TRBV2,NA,NA,TRBJ1-2,13,TGTGCCAGCAGTGAAAGAGAGGTCTATGGCTACACCTTC,CASSEREVYGYTF
TRBV28,NA,NA,TRBJ2-7,12,TGTGCCAGCAGTTTATCGTACTACGAGCAGTACTTC,CASSLSYYEQYF
TRBV2,NA,NA,TRBJ1-2,14,TGTGCCAGCATCCTAGGGGATTCCTTCTATGGCTACACCTTC,CASILGDSFYGYTF
TRBV5-1,NA,once,TRBJ1-2,13,TGCGCCAGCAGCTTGGGTTCGGGGATCGGCTACACCTTC,CASSLGSGIGYTF
TRBV5-8,NA,NA,TRBJ2-7,13,TGTGCCAGCAGCTGGACCCGATCAGACGAGCAGTACTTC,CASSWTRSDEQYF
TRBV19,TRBD1,NA,TRBJ1-2,13,TGTGCCAGTAACCGGGACAGCAACTATGGCTACACCTTC,CASNRDSNYGYTF
TRBV2,TRBD2,NA,TRBJ2-7,17,TGTGCCAGCAGTGAAATTTCTGGGACTAGCGGGACATACGAGCAGTACTTC,CASSEISGTSGTYEQYF
TRBV7-2,TRBD1,NA,TRBJ2-7,15,TGTGCCAGCAGCTCGTCCTGGACAGGCACCTACGAGCAGTACTTC,CASSSSWTGTYEQYF
TRBV27,NA,NA,TRBJ2-5,15,TGTGCCAGCAGTTTATCTTATCAGAACCAAGAGACCCAGTACTTC,CASSLSYQNQETQYF
TRBV19,NA,NA,TRBJ2-7,14,TGTGCCAGTAGTATAGTGGGGGCAAACTACGAGCAGTACTTC,CASSIVGANYEQYF
TRBV18,TRBD2,NA,TRBJ2-7,18,TGTGCCAGCTCACCACCGGGCCTAGCGGGAGGCACGGGGAACGAGCAGTACTTC,CASSPPGLAGGTGNEQYF